This T cell receptor beta chain was captured by sequencing in a study of CD8 T cells in Susac syndrome. Trimming removed 0 bases at V and 5 bases at J, with 12 bases between. Germline V gene sequence: CDR1 SGDLS, CDR2 YYNGEE. The CDR3 has 15 residues. The RNA input was 0.5 to 1 ug, and it was reverse transcribed with random hexamers. Amplification of TCR beta CDR3 across 54 Vbeta and 13 Jbeta was performed with immunoSEQ multiplex PCR. Using its own MiXCR run on the immunoSEQ multiplex PCR reads, TCRdb lists one record per CDR3 protein. The data contain about 210,000 distinct CDR3 sequences, approximately 95% of them seen just once; the ten biggest clones take up 0.095% to 0.12%.

Sequencing was done on a sample of CD4+ T cells from PBMCs. The origin of this receptor is a human donor in good health. The chain couples TRBV9 to TRBJ2-1; the D call may be TRBD1 or TRBD2 (6 bases each). The CDR3 DNA follows: TGTGCCAGCAGCGTAGTGGGGGGCCCCAACAATGAGCAGTTCTTC. Translating gives CASSVVGGPNNEQFF.